The sequence of this TCR beta chain was determined in a study of identical twins. This clonotype was seen only a few times. The antigen is not known. TCRdb reprocessed the 5' RACE reads via MiXCR and lists one record per CDR3 protein. The data contain 700,000 to 950,000 distinct CDR3 sequences, over 9% of them singletons. General study points: Out-of-frame TCR alpha sharing observed in monozygotic twins exceeded model estimates.

The germline CDR1 and CDR2 sequences are DFQATT and SNEGSKA (reference sequence). Trimming removed 1 base from V and 1 base from J; junction bases left unmatched: 5. This CDR3 contains 15 residues. The same specimen was also included in a second study, on yellow fever vaccine responses in identical twins. From that second work: The authors reported partly convergent, partly personalized vaccine responses in identical twins.

This TCR came from a woman in her late teens or twenties in good health. Sequenced material: PBMCs. The V call is TRBV20-1, the J call TRBJ2-7; 9 bases match TRBD1. The CDR3, as DNA: TGCAGTGCTAGAGGTACCGGGACAGGGTCCTACGAGCAGTACTTC. It is translated as CSARGTGTGSYEQYF.